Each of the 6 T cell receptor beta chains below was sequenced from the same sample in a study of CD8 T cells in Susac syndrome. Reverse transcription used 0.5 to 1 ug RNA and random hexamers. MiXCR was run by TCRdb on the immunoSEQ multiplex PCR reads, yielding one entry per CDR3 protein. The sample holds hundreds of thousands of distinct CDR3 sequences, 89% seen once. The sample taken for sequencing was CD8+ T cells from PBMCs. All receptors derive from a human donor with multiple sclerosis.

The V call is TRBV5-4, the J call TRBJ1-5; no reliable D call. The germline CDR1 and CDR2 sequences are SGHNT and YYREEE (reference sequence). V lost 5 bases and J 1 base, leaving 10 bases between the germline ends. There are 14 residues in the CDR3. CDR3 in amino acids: CASSVAGSNQPQHF. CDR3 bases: TGTGCCAGCAGTGTGGCGGGAAGCAATCAGCCCCAGCATTTT.

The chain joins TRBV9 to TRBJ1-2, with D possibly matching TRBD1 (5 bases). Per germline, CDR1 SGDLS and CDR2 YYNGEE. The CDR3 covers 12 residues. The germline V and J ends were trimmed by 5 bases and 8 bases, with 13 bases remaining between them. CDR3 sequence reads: CASRDTGYGYTF. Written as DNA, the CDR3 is TGTGCCAGCAGAGATACAGGTTACGGCTACACCTTC.

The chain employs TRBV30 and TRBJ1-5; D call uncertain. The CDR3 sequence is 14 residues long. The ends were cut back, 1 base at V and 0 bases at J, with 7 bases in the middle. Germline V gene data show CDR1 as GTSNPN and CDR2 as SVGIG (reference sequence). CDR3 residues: CAWSDLYSNQPQHF. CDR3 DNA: TGTGCCTGGAGTGACCTATATAGCAATCAGCCCCAGCATTTT.

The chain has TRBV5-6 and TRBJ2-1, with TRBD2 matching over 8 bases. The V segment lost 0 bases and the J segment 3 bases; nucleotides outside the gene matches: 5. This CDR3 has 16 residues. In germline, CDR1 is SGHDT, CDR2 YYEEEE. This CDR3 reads CASSLERRGDYNEQFF. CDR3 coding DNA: TGTGCCAGCAGCTTGGAGCGGCGGGGGGACTACAATGAGCAGTTCTTC.

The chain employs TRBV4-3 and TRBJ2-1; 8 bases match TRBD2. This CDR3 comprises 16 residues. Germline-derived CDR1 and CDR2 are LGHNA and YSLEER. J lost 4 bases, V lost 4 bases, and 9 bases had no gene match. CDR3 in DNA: TGCGCCAGCAGCCCGAAGACCTCGGGGGGGTACAATGAGCAGTTCTTC. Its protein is CASSPKTSGGYNEQFF.

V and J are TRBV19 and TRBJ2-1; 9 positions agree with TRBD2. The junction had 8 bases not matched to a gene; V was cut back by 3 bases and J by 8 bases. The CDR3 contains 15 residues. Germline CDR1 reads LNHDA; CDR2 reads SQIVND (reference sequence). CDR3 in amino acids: CASSMSLAGLYEQFF. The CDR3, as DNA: TGTGCCAGTAGTATGAGTCTAGCGGGATTATATGAGCAGTTCTTC.